This T cell receptor (beta chain) was obtained from a study of blood T cell repertoires in COVID-19. Study background: Some COVID-19 samples were acute and others convalescent; all came from the United States, Italy and Spain. Nucleic acid was either cDNA or gDNA, and it came from T cells, B-cell-depleted T cells, or PBMCs.

Sequencing used immunoSEQ multiplex PCR; TCRdb keeps in-frame clones, though not all of them. The table shows about 150,000 clones, with approximately 79% occurring only once. Participants' own reports of clinical history determined their cohort assignment. Two negative PCRs, clearance, or symptom resolution had been documented for recovered Cohort 3 donors. Trimming stripped 3 bases from V and 6 bases from J, with 17 bases between. This CDR3 is 16 amino acids long. Germline CDR1 is KGHSH and CDR2 is LQKENI. Source material: PBMCs or T cells enriched from blood (not recorded which). The sequence derives from a man aged 45-65 years who had recovered from COVID-19. The chain employs TRBV18 and TRBJ2-2, with no clear D. The CDR3 DNA sequence: TGTGCCAGCTCACCTGTGATGGGCCGCGCTGCCGGGGAGCTGTTTTTT. Residues: CASSPVMGRAAGELFF. Complete variable domain (other parts from reference TRBV18 and TRBJ2-2): NAGVMQNPRHLVRRRGQEARLRCSPMKGHSHVYWYRQLPEEGLKFMVYLQKENIIDESGMPKERFSAEFPKEGPSILRIQQVVRGDSAAYFCASSPVMGRAAGELFFGEGSRLTVL.